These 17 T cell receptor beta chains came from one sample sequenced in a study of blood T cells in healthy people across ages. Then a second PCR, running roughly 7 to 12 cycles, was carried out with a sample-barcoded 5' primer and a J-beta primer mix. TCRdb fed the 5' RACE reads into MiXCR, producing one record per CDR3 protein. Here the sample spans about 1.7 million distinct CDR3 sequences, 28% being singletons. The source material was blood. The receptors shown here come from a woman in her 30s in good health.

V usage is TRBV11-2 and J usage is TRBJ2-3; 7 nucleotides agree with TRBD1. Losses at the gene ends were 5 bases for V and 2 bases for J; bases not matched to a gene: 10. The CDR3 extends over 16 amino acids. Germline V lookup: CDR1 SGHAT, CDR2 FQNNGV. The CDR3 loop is CASSHLDRAPTDTQYF. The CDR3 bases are TGTGCCAGCAGCCACCTAGACAGGGCACCCACAGATACGCAGTATTTT.

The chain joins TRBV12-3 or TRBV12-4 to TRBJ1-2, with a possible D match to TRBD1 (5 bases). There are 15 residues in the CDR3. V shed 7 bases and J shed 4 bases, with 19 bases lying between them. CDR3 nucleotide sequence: TGTGCCAGCACCCTAGACAGCGACGAGACCTATGGCTACACCTTC. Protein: CASTLDSDETYGYTF.

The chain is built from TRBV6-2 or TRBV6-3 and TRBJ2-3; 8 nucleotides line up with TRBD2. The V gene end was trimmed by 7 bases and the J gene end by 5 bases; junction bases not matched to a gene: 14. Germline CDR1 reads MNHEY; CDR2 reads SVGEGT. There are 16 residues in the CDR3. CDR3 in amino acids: CASNLLAEPHLDTQYF. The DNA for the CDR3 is TGTGCCAGCAACCTACTAGCGGAACCTCACTTAGATACGCAGTATTTT.

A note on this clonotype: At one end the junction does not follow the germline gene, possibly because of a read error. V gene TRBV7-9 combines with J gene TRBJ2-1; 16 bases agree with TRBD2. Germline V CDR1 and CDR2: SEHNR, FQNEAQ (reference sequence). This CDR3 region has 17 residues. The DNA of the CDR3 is TGTACCAGCAGCCCGGGACTAGCGGGAGGGAGAGGCAATGAGCAGTTCTTC. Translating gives CTSSPGLAGGRGNEQFF.

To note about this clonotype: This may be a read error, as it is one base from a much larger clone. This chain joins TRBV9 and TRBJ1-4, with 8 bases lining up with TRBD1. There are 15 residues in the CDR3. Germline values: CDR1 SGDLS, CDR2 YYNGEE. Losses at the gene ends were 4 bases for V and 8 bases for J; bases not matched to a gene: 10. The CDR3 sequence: CASSPRDRPMEKLFF. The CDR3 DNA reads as TGTGCCAGCAGCCCGCGGGACAGGCCTATGGAAAAACTGTTTTTT.

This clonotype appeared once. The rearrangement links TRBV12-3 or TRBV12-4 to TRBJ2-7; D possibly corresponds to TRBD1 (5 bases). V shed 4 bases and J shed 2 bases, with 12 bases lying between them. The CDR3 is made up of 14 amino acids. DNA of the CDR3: TGTGCCAGCAGTTGGGGCCAGGTGACCTACGAGCAGTACTTC. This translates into CASSWGQVTYEQYF.

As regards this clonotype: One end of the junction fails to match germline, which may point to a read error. This chain's CDR3 is CATSGRSNEILFF. The CDR3 bases are TGTGCCACCAGCGGACGGAGTAATGAAATACTGTTTTTT. The chain carries TRBV15 and TRBJ1-4; D is undetermined. Germline V CDR1 and CDR2: LNHNV, YYDKDF (reference sequence). The CDR3 consists of 13 residues.

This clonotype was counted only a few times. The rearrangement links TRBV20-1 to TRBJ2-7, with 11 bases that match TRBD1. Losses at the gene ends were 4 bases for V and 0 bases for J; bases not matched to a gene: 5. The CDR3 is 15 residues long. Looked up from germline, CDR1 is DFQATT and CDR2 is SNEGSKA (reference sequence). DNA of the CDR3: TGCAGTGCTAAACCGGGACAGGGGGACTCCTACGAGCAGTACTTC. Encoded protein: CSAKPGQGDSYEQYF.

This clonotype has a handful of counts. The CDR3 here is CASSQDRGTSGRAYGEETQYF. In DNA form, the CDR3 reads TGTGCCAGCAGCCAAGATCGGGGGACTAGCGGGAGGGCCTACGGTGAAGAGACCCAGTACTTC. V gene TRBV14 combines with J gene TRBJ2-5, with 16 positions matching TRBD2. Germline CDR1 and CDR2: SGHDN and FVKESK. CDR3 length: 21 amino acids. Trimming at V came to 0 bases and at J to 3 bases, leaving 13 bases not matched to a gene. Looking up the rest from reference TRBV14 and TRBJ2-5 gives the full variable domain: EAGVTQFPSHSVIEKGQTVTLRCDPISGHDNLYWYRRVMGKEIKFLLHFVKESKQDESGMPNNRFLAERTGGTYSTLKVQPAELEDSGVYFCASSQDRGTSGRAYGEETQYFGPGTRLLVL.

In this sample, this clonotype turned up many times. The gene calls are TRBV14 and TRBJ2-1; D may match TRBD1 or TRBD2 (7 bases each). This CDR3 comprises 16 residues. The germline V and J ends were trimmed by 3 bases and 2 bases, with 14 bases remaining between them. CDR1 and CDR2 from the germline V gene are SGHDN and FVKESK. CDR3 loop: CASSQGGDSTYNEQFF. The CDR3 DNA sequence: TGTGCCAGCAGCCAGGGGGGGGACAGTACCTACAATGAGCAGTTCTTC.

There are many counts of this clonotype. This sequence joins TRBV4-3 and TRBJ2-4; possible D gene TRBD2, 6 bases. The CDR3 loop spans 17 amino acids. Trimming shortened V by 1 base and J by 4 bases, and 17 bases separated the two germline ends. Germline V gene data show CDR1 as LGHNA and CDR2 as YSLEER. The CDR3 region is CASSQVGIKSGKNIQYF. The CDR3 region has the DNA TGCGCCAGCAGCCAAGTAGGAATCAAAAGCGGGAAAAACATTCAGTACTTC.

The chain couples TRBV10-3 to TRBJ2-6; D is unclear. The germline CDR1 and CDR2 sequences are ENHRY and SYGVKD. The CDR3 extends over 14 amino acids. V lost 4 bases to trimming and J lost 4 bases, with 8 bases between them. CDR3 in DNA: TGTGCCATCAGTGCTGGTGAGGGGGCCAACGTCCTGACTTTC. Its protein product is CAISAGEGANVLTF.

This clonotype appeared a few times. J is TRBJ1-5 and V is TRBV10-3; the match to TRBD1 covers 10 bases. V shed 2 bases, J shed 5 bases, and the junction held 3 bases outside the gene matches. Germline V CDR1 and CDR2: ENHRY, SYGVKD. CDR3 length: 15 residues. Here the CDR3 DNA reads TGTGCCATCAGTGAGGCCGGGACAGGGGATCAGCCCCAGCATTTT. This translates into CAISEAGTGDQPQHF.

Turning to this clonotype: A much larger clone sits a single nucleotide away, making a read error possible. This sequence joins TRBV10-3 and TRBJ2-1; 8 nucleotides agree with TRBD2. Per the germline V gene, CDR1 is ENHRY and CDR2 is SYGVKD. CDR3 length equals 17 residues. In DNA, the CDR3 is TGTGCCATCGGTGACAGCATGACTAGCGTATCCTACAATAAGCAGTTCTTC. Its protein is CAIGDSMTSVSYNKQFF.

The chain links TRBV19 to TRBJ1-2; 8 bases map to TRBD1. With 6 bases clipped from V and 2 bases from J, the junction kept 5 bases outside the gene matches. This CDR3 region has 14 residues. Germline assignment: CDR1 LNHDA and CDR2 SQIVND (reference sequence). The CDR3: CASRSTGVNYGYTF. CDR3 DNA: TGTGCCAGTAGATCGACAGGGGTGAACTATGGCTACACCTTC.

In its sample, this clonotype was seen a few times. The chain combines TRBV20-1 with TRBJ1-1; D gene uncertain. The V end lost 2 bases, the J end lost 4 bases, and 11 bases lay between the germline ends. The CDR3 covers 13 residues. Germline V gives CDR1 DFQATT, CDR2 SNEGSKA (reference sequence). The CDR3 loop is CSARWFSSTEAFF. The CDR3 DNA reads TGCAGTGCTAGATGGTTTTCCAGCACTGAAGCTTTCTTT.

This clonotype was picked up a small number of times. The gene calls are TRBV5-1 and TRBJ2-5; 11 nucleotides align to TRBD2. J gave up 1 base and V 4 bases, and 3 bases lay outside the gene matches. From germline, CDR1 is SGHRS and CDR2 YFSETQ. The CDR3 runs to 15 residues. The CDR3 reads CASSPSGRSQETQYF. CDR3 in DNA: TGCGCCAGCAGCCCTAGCGGGAGGAGCCAAGAGACCCAGTACTTC.